These 30 T cell receptor beta chains originate from one sample sequenced in a study of blood T cell repertoires in COVID-19. TCRdb keeps only in-frame clones here, not all; method: immunoSEQ multiplex PCR. The sample lists 140,000 to 150,000 clones; approximately 80% were seen once. Sequencing was carried out using peripheral blood. These receptors came from a man in his sixties with active or convalescent COVID-19.

This chain connects TRBV7-2 to TRBJ2-5, with D maybe TRBD2 (5 bases). The CDR3 totals 15 residues. Trimming left V 5 bases short and J 5 bases short, with 18 bases between. Per the germline V gene, CDR1 is SGHTA and CDR2 is FQGNSA. CDR3: CASSPQPAGRETQYF. DNA for the CDR3: TGTGCCAGCAGCCCACAGCCGGCGGGCCGGGAGACCCAGTACTTC.

The gene calls are TRBV7-2 and TRBJ1-5, with a weak D call TRBD1 (6 bases). This CDR3 has 16 residues. CDR1 SGHTA and CDR2 FQGNSA come from the germline V gene. The V end was cut by 5 bases, the J end by 6 bases, with 20 bases between. The CDR3 here is CASSASTGISTQPQHF. DNA of the CDR3: TGTGCCAGCAGCGCCAGCACAGGGATCTCCACTCAGCCCCAGCATTTT. Variable domain in full (rest from reference TRBV7-2 and TRBJ1-5): GAGVSQSPSNKVTEKGKDVELRCDPISGHTALYWYRQSLGQGLEFLIYFQGNSAPDKSGLPSDRFSAERTGGSVSTLTIQRTQQEDSAVYLCASSASTGISTQPQHFGDGTRLSIL.

The V call is TRBV4-1, the J call TRBJ1-4; D is uncertain. From germline, CDR1 is MGHRA and CDR2 YSYEKL. The CDR3 consists of 16 residues. Trimming left V 1 base short and J 4 bases short, with 13 bases between. DNA of the CDR3: TGCGCCAGCAGCCAAGCCGGAGGTCGCGTTAATGAAAAACTGTTTTTT. This encodes CASSQAGGRVNEKLFF.

This clone is categorized as medium-sized. V usage is TRBV5-1 and J usage is TRBJ1-2; the D is unclear. CDR1 SGHRS and CDR2 YFSETQ come from the germline V gene. Deletions cut 0 bases from V and 6 bases from J, with 12 bases between. The CDR3 totals 14 residues. CDR3 in amino acids: CASSLATVYDGYTF. CDR3 sequence (DNA): TGCGCCAGCAGCTTGGCCACGGTATATGATGGCTACACCTTC. Based on the CDR3 plus reference TRBV5-1 and TRBJ1-2, the full variable domain is KAGVTQTPRYLIKTRGQQVTLSCSPISGHRSVSWYQQTPGQGLQFLFEYFSETQRNKGNFPGRFSGRQFSNSRSEMNVSTLELGDSALYLCASSLATVYDGYTFGSGTRLTVV.

The V gene is TRBV24-1, the J gene TRBJ2-1; 14 bases agree with TRBD2. Germline assignment: CDR1 KGHDR and CDR2 SFDVKD. The CDR3 runs to 16 residues. After removal of 3 bases from V and 10 bases from J, the junction contained 7 bases not matched to a gene. CDR3 loop: CATSDPGLAGAWEQFF. CDR3 nucleotides: TGTGCCACCAGTGATCCGGGACTAGCGGGGGCATGGGAGCAGTTCTTC.

The V call is TRBV9, the J call TRBJ2-1; 11 positions agree with TRBD2. CDR1 is SGDLS and CDR2 is YYNGEE in the germline V gene. The ends lost 4 bases at V and 4 bases at J; junction bases unmatched: 7. The CDR3 extends over 16 amino acids. The CDR3 DNA reads TGTGCCAGCAGCCCGTCTACTAGCGGGGGTTACAATGAGCAGTTCTTC. Amino acid sequence: CASSPSTSGGYNEQFF.

The chain has TRBV9 and TRBJ1-2; 9 bases match TRBD1. This CDR3 has 15 amino acids. V shed 0 bases, J shed 4 bases, and the junction held 4 bases outside the gene matches. Germline V gives CDR1 SGDLS, CDR2 YYNGEE. As DNA, the CDR3 is TGTGCCAGCAGCGTAGACCTGGGACAGGGCTATGGCTACACCTTC. The encoded protein is CASSVDLGQGYGYTF.

This sequence joins TRBV27 and TRBJ2-3, with D unresolved. Trimming stripped 3 bases from V and 2 bases from J, with 3 bases between. Germline CDR1 and CDR2: MNHEY and SMNVEV (reference sequence). The CDR3 is 12 residues long. The DNA of the CDR3 is TGTGCCAGCAGTTTCTCCACAGATACGCAGTATTTT. Amino acid sequence: CASSFSTDTQYF.

The genes are TRBV3-1 (or the pseudogene TRBV3-2) and TRBJ1-1; tentative D call: TRBD1 (5 bases). With 3 bases removed from V and 2 bases from J, the gap between germline ends came to 7 bases. The CDR3 consists of 13 residues. In germline, CDR1 is LGHDT, CDR2 YNNKEL (reference sequence). The CDR3 DNA reads as TGTGCCAGCAGCCACGGGGGAAACACTGAAGCTTTCTTT. Translated, it gives CASSHGGNTEAFF.

The genes are TRBV5-8 and TRBJ2-1; 8 positions match TRBD1. The CDR3 is 17 residues long. V lost 0 bases, J lost 8 bases, and 13 bases stayed unmatched. Germline CDR1 reads SGHTS; CDR2 reads YDEGEE. CDR3 amino acids: CASSLENQGANFDEQFF. In DNA, the CDR3 is TGTGCCAGCAGCTTGGAAAACCAGGGGGCAAATTTCGATGAGCAGTTCTTC.

V and J are TRBV11-3 and TRBJ2-1, with a tentative D call TRBD1 (5 bases). V shed 4 bases and J shed 6 bases, with 10 bases lying between them. The CDR3 contains 13 residues. The germline gives CDR1 SGHNT, CDR2 YENEEA. The CDR3, as DNA: TGTGCCAGCAGCTCTTCAGGGTCCAATGAGCAGTTCTTC. Amino acids: CASSSSGSNEQFF.

The gene calls are TRBV2 and TRBJ1-2, with 11 bases aligning to TRBD1. CDR3 length: 15 amino acids. Losses at the gene ends were 5 bases for V and 8 bases for J; bases not matched to a gene: 10. Germline V CDR1 and CDR2: SNHLY, FYNNEI. CDR3 protein: CASSRPGQGAQGYTF. The CDR3 DNA reads TGTGCCAGCAGTCGACCCGGACAGGGGGCGCAGGGCTACACCTTC.

The chain uses TRBV7-8 and TRBJ2-3; 9 bases align to TRBD2. The CDR3 length is 15 residues. After removal of 5 bases from V and 10 bases from J, the junction contained 13 bases not matched to a gene. The germline V gene encodes CDR1 SGHVS and CDR2 FQNEAQ. As DNA, the CDR3 is TGTGCCAGCAGCGTTAGCGGGAGAGGGGCCGGTGCGCAGTATTTT. The encoded protein is CASSVSGRGAGAQYF.

This clone was seen once. J is TRBJ2-5 and V is TRBV18; 12 bases match TRBD1. Germline trimming cut 6 bases from V and 5 bases from J; bases unmatched to any gene: 4. The germline CDR1 and CDR2 sequences are KGHSH and LQKENI. The CDR3 sequence is 14 residues long. CDR3: CASSEGQGAETQYF. In DNA form, the CDR3 reads TGTGCCAGCTCGGAGGGACAGGGGGCTGAGACCCAGTACTTC.

The J gene is TRBJ1-2, the V gene TRBV19; D is uncertain. V dropped 5 bases and J dropped 8 bases, with 12 bases sitting between them. This CDR3 contains 12 residues. Germline values: CDR1 LNHDA, CDR2 SQIVND (reference sequence). This CDR3 reads CASSSNGLGYTF. The DNA for the CDR3 is TGTGCCAGTAGTTCCAATGGGCTAGGCTACACCTTC.

J is TRBJ1-6 and V is TRBV11-3; tentative D call: TRBD1 (5 bases). Deletions cut 5 bases from V and 4 bases from J, with 12 bases between. Germline values: CDR1 SGHNT, CDR2 YENEEA. The CDR3 runs to 15 residues. The CDR3 sequence is CASSAQSGYNSPLHF. The DNA for the CDR3 is TGTGCCAGCAGCGCCCAATCAGGGTATAATTCACCCCTCCACTTT.

The chain uses TRBV11-2 and TRBJ2-7, with D possibly matching TRBD2 (6 bases). The V end was cut by 2 bases, the J end by 3 bases, with 11 bases between. Germline V gives CDR1 SGHAT, CDR2 FQNNGV. The CDR3 runs 14 residues. The CDR3 reads CASSLFGGNYEQYF. For the CDR3, the DNA is TGTGCCAGCAGCTTATTCGGGGGAAACTACGAGCAGTACTTC.

The chain employs TRBV14 and TRBJ2-7, with TRBD2 identical over 7 bases. CDR3 length: 15 residues. V shed 4 bases, J shed 0 bases, and the junction held 6 bases outside the gene matches. Germline values: CDR1 SGHDN, CDR2 FVKESK. The CDR3 reads CASSRSGGFSYEQYF. The CDR3 nucleotides are TGTGCCAGCAGCCGCTCCGGGGGGTTCTCCTACGAGCAGTACTTC.

The chain joins TRBV14 to TRBJ2-7; 8 bases agree with TRBD1. There are 21 residues in the CDR3. V lost 1 base, J lost 4 bases, and 24 bases stayed unmatched. From germline, CDR1 is SGHDN and CDR2 FVKESK. The DNA for the CDR3 is TGTGCCAGCAGCCAAGTGATTGGAACAGGGGGTTCAAAGCGGGTAGGATACGAGCAGTACGTC. Translating gives CASSQVIGTGGSKRVGYEQYV.

The rearrangement joins TRBV4-3 to TRBJ2-1; 8 nucleotides line up with TRBD1. CDR3 size: 17 residues. The J segment lost 10 bases and the V segment lost 1 base, leaving 15 bases of the junction unmatched. Germline assignment: CDR1 LGHNA and CDR2 YSLEER. The CDR3 is CASSQVAQTGVFWEQFF. The CDR3 DNA is TGCGCCAGCAGCCAAGTTGCCCAGACAGGGGTTTTTTGGGAGCAGTTCTTC.

CDR3 residues: CASRRTSGGYTDTQYF. The CDR3 coding sequence is TGTGCCAGCAGGCGGACTAGCGGGGGGTACACAGATACGCAGTATTTT. This chain links TRBV6-6 with TRBJ2-3; TRBD2 matches at 14 bases. Looked up from germline, CDR1 is MNHNY and CDR2 is SVGAGI (reference sequence). The trim removed 6 bases at V and 2 bases at J, leaving 4 bases unmatched. The CDR3 covers 16 residues.

This chain connects TRBV6-5 to TRBJ1-1; D is perhaps TRBD1 (5 bases). CDR3 size: 15 residues. The germline CDR1 and CDR2 sequences are MNHEY and SVGAGI. V was clipped by 5 bases and J by 1 base, with 14 bases between them. CDR3 DNA sequence: TGTGCCAGCAGTCCCAGGGAGGGACGGAACACTGAAGCTTTCTTT. It yields the protein CASSPREGRNTEAFF.

This chain links TRBV23-1 with TRBJ1-4; no clear D. TRBV23-1 is an open reading frame, and its role is uncertain. V shed 4 bases and J shed 10 bases, with 7 bases lying between them. The CDR3 totals 11 residues. This CDR3 is CASSPQRKLFF. For the CDR3, the DNA is TGCGCCAGCAGTCCGCAGCGAAAACTGTTTTTT.

The table lists this clone with a count of one. The CDR3 loop is CASSLGQGQEKLFF. Here the CDR3 DNA reads TGTGCCAGCAGCTTAGGACAGGGTCAGGAAAAACTGTTTTTT. V usage is TRBV7-9 and J usage is TRBJ1-4; 7 positions agree with TRBD1. J was trimmed by 8 bases and V by 1 base; bases with no gene match: 4. The CDR3 runs to 14 residues. CDR1 is SEHNR and CDR2 is FQNEAQ in the germline V gene (reference sequence).

J is TRBJ1-5 and V is TRBV2; weak D call: TRBD1 (5 bases). The CDR3 consists of 14 residues. The germline V and J ends were trimmed by 7 bases and 8 bases, with 18 bases remaining between them. Germline loops: CDR1 SNHLY, CDR2 FYNNEI. CDR3 amino acids: CASTGTGGEKPQHF. In DNA form, the CDR3 reads TGTGCCAGCACTGGGACGGGGGGGGAAAAGCCCCAGCATTTT.

The J gene is TRBJ2-1, the V gene TRBV14, with TRBD2 matching over 8 bases. CDR3 length: 15 residues. Looked up from germline, CDR1 is SGHDN and CDR2 is FVKESK. Germline trimming cut 2 bases from V and 6 bases from J; bases unmatched to any gene: 6. In DNA, the CDR3 is TGTGCCAGCAGCCAACCGGGACTAGTCCGCAATGAGCAGTTCTTC. This gives the protein CASSQPGLVRNEQFF.

V is TRBV2 and J is TRBJ1-6; 7 bases agree with TRBD1. The CDR3 extends over 14 amino acids. The junction had 5 bases not matched to a gene; V was cut back by 2 bases and J by 10 bases. Germline-derived CDR1 and CDR2 are SNHLY and FYNNEI. For the CDR3, the DNA is TGTGCCAGCAGTGAAAGAGGGGGCGGGTCACCCCTCCACTTT. It codes for CASSERGGGSPLHF.

In nucleotides, the CDR3 is TGTGCCAGCAGCCCTATGGGGGACAGGGGGCCAAATGAGCAGTTCTTC. Amino acid sequence: CASSPMGDRGPNEQFF. This chain links TRBV11-3 with TRBJ2-1; TRBD1 agrees at 12 bases. The CDR3 is made up of 16 amino acids. With V trimmed by 5 bases and J by 7 bases, 9 bases remained unmatched. Germline V gene sequence: CDR1 SGHNT, CDR2 YENEEA.

This clone was detected only once. The chain is built from TRBV30 and TRBJ2-3; D call uncertain. The V end was cut by 2 bases, the J end by 0 bases, with 6 bases between. Germline V gene lookup returns CDR1 GTSNPN and CDR2 SVGIG (reference sequence). The CDR3 has 13 residues. CDR3 nucleotides: TGTGCCTGGAGTATGACTAGCACAGATACGCAGTATTTT. This sequence encodes CAWSMTSTDTQYF.

V gene TRBV27 combines with J gene TRBJ1-2, with TRBD1 matching 7 bases. Trimming at V came to 5 bases and at J to 6 bases, leaving 6 bases not matched to a gene. This CDR3 region has 13 residues. Germline V gene lookup returns CDR1 MNHEY and CDR2 SMNVEV (reference sequence). CDR3 nucleotide sequence: TGTGCCAGCAGTCAGAGACAGGGACATGGCTACACCTTC. Its translation is CASSQRQGHGYTF.